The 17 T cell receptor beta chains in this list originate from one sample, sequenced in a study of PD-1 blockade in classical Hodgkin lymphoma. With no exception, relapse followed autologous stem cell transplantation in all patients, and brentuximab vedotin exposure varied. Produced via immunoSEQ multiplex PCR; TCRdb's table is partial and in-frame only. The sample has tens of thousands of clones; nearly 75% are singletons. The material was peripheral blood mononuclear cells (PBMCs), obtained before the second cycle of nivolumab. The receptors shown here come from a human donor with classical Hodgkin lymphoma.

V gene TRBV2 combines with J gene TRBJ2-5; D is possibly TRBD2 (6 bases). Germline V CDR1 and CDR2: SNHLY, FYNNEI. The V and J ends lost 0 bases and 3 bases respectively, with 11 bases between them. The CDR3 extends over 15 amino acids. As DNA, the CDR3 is TGTGCCAGCAGTGAAGCCGGGACTCCGAAAGAGACCCAGTACTTC. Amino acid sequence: CASSEAGTPKETQYF. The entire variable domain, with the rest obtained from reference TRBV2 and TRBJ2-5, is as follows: EPEVTQTPSHQVTQMGQEVILRCVPISNHLYFYWYRQILGQKVEFLVSFYNNEISEKSEIFDDQFSVERPDGSNFTLKIRSTKLEDSAMYFCASSEAGTPKETQYFGPGTRLLVL.

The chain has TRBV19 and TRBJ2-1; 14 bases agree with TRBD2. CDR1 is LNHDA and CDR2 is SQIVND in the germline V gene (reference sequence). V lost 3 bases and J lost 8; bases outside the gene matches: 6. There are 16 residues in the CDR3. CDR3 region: CASSIPGTSGRYEQFF. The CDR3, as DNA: TGTGCCAGTAGTATCCCCGGGACTAGCGGGAGATATGAGCAGTTCTTC. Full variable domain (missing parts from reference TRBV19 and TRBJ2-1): DGGITQSPKYLFRKEGQNVTLSCEQNLNHDAMYWYRQDPGQGLRLIYYSQIVNDFQKGDIAEGYSVSREKKESFPLTVTSAQKNPTAFYLCASSIPGTSGRYEQFFGPGTRLTVL.

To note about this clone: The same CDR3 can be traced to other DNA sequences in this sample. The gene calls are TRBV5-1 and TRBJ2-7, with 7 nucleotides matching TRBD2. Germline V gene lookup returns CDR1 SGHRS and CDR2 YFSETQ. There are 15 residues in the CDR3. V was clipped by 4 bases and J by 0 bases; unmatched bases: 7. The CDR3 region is CASSILAGGSYEQYF. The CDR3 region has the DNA TGCGCCAGCAGCATTTTAGCGGGCGGCTCCTACGAGCAGTACTTC.

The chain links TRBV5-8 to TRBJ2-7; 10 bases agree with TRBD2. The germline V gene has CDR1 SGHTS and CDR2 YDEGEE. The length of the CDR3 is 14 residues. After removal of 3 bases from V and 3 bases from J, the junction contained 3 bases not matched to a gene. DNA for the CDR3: TGTGCCAGCAGCTACCTAGCGGGAGACTACGAGCAGTACTTC. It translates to CASSYLAGDYEQYF. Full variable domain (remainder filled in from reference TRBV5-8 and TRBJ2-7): EAGVTQSPTHLIKTRGQQATLRCSPISGHTSVYWYQQALGLGLQFLLWYDEGEERNRGNFPPRFSGRQFPNYSSELNVNALELEDSALYLCASSYLAGDYEQYFGPGTRLTVT.

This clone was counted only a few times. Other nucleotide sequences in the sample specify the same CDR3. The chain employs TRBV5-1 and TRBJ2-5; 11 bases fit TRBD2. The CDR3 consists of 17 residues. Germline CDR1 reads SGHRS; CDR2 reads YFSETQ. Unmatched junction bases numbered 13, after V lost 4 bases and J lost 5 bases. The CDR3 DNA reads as TGCGCCAGCAGCCGAACTAGTAGCGGGAGGGGAGGTGAGACCCAGTACTTC. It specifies CASSRTSSGRGGETQYF.

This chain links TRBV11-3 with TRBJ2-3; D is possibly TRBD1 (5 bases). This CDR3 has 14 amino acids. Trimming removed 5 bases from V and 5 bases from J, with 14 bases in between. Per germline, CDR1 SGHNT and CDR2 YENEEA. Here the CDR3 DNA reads TGTGCCAGCAGCCAGGGAAATAATTTAGATACGCAGTATTTT. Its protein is CASSQGNNLDTQYF. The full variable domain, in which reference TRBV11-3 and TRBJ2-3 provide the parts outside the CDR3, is EAGVVQSPRYKIIEKKQPVAFWCNPISGHNTLYWYLQNLGQGPELLIRYENEEAVDDSQLPKDRFSAERLKGVDSTLKIQPAELGDSAVYLCASSQGNNLDTQYFGPGTRLTVL.

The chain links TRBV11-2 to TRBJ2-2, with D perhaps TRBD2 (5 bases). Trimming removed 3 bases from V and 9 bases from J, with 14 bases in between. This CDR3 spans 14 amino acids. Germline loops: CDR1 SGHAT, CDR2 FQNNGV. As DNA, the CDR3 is TGTGCCAGCAGCTTTGAGGAGGTAGCCCGGGAGCTGTTTTTT. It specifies CASSFEEVARELFF.

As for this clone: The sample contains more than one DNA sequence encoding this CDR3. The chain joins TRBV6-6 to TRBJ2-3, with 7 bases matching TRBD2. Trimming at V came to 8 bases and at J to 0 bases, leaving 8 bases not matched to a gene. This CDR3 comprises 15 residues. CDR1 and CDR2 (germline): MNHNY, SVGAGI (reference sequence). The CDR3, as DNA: TGTGCCAGCTGCGCGTATAGCGGGAGCACAGATACGCAGTATTTT. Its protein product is CASCAYSGSTDTQYF.

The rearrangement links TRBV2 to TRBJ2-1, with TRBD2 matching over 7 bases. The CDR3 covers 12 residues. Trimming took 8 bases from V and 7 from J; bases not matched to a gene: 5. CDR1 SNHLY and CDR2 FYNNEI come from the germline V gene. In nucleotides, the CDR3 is TGTGCCAGCCGACCCGGGGGGAATGAGCAGTTCTTC. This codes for CASRPGGNEQFF. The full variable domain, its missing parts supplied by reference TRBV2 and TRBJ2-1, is EPEVTQTPSHQVTQMGQEVILRCVPISNHLYFYWYRQILGQKVEFLVSFYNNEISEKSEIFDDQFSVERPDGSNFTLKIRSTKLEDSAMYFCASRPGGNEQFFGPGTRLTVL.

The CDR3 region is CASSSSGGRGEKLFF. Here the CDR3 DNA reads TGCGCCAGCAGCTCTAGCGGAGGGCGCGGGGAAAAACTGTTTTTT. The chain uses TRBV5-1 and TRBJ1-4; no firm D call. V was clipped by 3 bases and J by 8 bases, with 17 bases between them. This CDR3 is 15 amino acids long. Per germline, CDR1 SGHRS and CDR2 YFSETQ.

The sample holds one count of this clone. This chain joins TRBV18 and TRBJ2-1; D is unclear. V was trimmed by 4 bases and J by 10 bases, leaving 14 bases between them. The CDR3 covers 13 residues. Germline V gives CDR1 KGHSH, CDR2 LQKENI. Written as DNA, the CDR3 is TGTGCCAGCTCACTCGGTCTGGGGTCGGAGCAGTTCTTC. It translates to CASSLGLGSEQFF.

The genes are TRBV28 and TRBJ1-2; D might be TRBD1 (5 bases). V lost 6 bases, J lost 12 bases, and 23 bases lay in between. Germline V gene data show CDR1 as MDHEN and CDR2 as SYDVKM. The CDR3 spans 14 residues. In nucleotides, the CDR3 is TGTGCCAGCAGGGCTAGCTTCGACCGGGGGTGGCACACCTTC. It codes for CASRASFDRGWHTF.

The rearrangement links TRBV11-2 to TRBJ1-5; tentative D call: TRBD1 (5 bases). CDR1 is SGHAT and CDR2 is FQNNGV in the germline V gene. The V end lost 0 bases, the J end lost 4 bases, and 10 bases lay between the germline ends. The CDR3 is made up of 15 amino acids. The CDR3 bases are TGTGCCAGCAGCTTAGATTTGGGACCAAATCAGCCCCAGCATTTT. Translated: CASSLDLGPNQPQHF.

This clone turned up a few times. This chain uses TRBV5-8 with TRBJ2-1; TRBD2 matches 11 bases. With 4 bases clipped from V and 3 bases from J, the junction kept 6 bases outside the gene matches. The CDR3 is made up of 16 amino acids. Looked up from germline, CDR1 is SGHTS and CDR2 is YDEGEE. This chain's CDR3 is CASSITGTSGYNEQFF. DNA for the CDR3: TGTGCCAGCAGCATTACCGGGACTAGCGGCTACAATGAGCAGTTCTTC.

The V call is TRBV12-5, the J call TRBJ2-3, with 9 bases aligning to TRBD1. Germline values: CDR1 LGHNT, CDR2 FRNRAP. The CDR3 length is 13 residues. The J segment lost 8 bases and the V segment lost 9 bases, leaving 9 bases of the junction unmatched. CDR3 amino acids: CASRTGEAPTQYF. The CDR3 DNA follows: TGTGCTAGCAGGACAGGGGAGGCTCCTACGCAGTATTTT.

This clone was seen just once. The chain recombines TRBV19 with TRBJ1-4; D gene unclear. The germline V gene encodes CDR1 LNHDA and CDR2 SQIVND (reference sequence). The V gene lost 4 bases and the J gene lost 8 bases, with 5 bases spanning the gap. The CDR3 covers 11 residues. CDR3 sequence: CASSTREKLFF. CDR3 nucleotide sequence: TGTGCCAGTAGTACTCGGGAAAAACTGTTTTTT.

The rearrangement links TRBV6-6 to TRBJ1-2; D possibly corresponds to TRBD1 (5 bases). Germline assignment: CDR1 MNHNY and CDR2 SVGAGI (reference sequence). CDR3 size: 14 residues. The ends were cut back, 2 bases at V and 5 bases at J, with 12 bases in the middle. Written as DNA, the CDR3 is TGTGCCAGCAGTTACGGGGCAGGACCATATGGCTACACCTTC. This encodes CASSYGAGPYGYTF.